The 8 T cell receptor beta chains in this list originate from one sample, sequenced in a study of T cells in Graves' hyperthyroidism and ophthalmopathy. Researchers amplified the TCR beta CDR3 regions from RNA transcripts. A set of HTBI primers served as the primers for a first-round RT-PCR of the TCR CDR3. Each CDR3 protein gets one entry after TCRdb re-called the multiplex PCR reads with MiXCR. The sample has around 450,000 distinct CDR3 sequences, around 13% seen once; the top ten hold 5.3%. The sequenced sample was blood. These receptors all come from a woman aged 18-29 years with Graves' hyperthyroidism.

This chain connects TRBV4-1 to TRBJ1-2, with D perhaps TRBD1 (6 bases). CDR3 length: 15 amino acids. Germline CDR1 is MGHRA and CDR2 is YSYEKL. V lost 1 base and J lost 4, with 13 bases in between. This CDR3 reads CASSQGLGGGYGYTF. CDR3 in DNA: TGCGCCAGCAGCCAAGGTCTAGGGGGGGGCTATGGCTACACCTTC.

This clonotype was found many times. The CDR3 coding sequence is TGTGCCACACAAGGGGGCAGCGCTGAAGCTTTCTTT. Its translation is CATQGGSAEAFF. V usage is TRBV7-2 and J usage is TRBJ1-1; TRBD1 aligns across 7 bases. CDR3 size: 12 residues. The germline gives CDR1 SGHTA, CDR2 FQGNSA. The J segment lost 6 bases and the V segment lost 10 bases, leaving 8 bases of the junction unmatched.

There are many counts of this clonotype. This CDR3 reads CASIRGTGNTIYF. CDR3 in DNA: TGCGCCAGCATCCGGGGAACTGGAAACACCATATATTTT. V usage is TRBV10-2 and J usage is TRBJ1-3; D unclear. CDR3 length equals 13 residues. V was shortened by 7 bases and J by 2 bases, with 9 bases between the two germline ends. Germline V gives CDR1 WSHSY, CDR2 SAAADI.

This clonotype was seen many times. This sequence joins TRBV18 and TRBJ2-5; D may be TRBD2 (5 bases). This CDR3 region has 13 residues. V was pared by 3 bases and J by 2 bases, with 7 bases between. Germline CDR1 and CDR2: KGHSH and LQKENI. CDR3 DNA sequence: TGTGCCAGCTCACCGGACTGGCAAGAGACCCAGTACTTC. Translation: CASSPDWQETQYF.

This clonotype was seen a few times. This chain connects TRBV15 to TRBJ1-2; 10 nucleotides match TRBD1. The CDR3 loop spans 15 amino acids. In germline, CDR1 is LNHNV, CDR2 YYDKDF (reference sequence). J lost 7 bases, V lost 4 bases, and 9 bases had no gene match. CDR3 region: CATSKDRDRGRGYTF. CDR3 nucleotide sequence: TGTGCCACCAGCAAAGACCGGGACAGGGGTCGTGGCTACACCTTC.

The rearrangement uses TRBV30 and TRBJ1-4; D unresolved. This CDR3 is built from 11 residues. Between the trimmed V and J ends, which lost 5 bases and 8 bases, there was a span of 9 bases. Germline V gene sequence: CDR1 GTSNPN, CDR2 SVGIG (reference sequence). The CDR3, as DNA: TGTGCCTGGGGGCCGGGGGAAAAACTGTTTTTT. The encoded protein is CAWGPGEKLFF.

This clonotype showed up many times. The junction differs from germline at one of its ends, possibly a read error. The chain recombines TRBV7-3 with TRBJ2-2; 11 bases are a match to TRBD2. Germline-derived CDR1 and CDR2 are SGHTA and FQGTGA. The CDR3 is made up of 16 amino acids. The chain's CDR3 is CASSVTSGGNTGELFF. CDR3 bases: TGTGCCAGCAGCGTAACTAGCGGGGGGAACACCGGGGAGCTGTTTTTT.

The chain recombines TRBV29-1 with TRBJ2-2; D perhaps matches TRBD2 (7 bases). This CDR3 has 15 amino acids. Trimming pared 2 bases from V and 4 bases from J, leaving 14 bases between. Germline CDR1 reads SQVTM; CDR2 reads ANQGSEA. The CDR3 region is CSVEREGDITGELFF. The CDR3 DNA follows: TGCAGCGTTGAAAGGGAGGGGGATATCACCGGGGAGCTGTTTTTT.